Below, 19 T cell receptor beta chains from the same sample are listed, as sequenced in a study of patients and donors after allogeneic stem cell transplantation. TCRdb re-called the RT-PCR reads through MiXCR, storing one row per CDR3 protein. The sample yields about 200,000 distinct CDR3 sequences, around 40% seen once. The material sequenced was blood, either unsorted or a sorted T cell fraction (not recorded which). These receptors came from a human donor who was either an allogeneic HSCT recipient or a stem cell or donor lymphocyte infusion donor (not recorded which). It is not recorded whose cells these are; they may come from a transplant donor.

This clonotype occurred a few times. The rearrangement joins TRBV18 to TRBJ1-4, with D uncertain. V was cut by 3 bases and J by 2 bases, with 7 bases left in between. The CDR3 is made up of 14 amino acids. Germline values: CDR1 KGHSH, CDR2 LQKENI. As DNA, the CDR3 is TGTGCCAGCTCACCCTACAGCACTAATGAAAAACTGTTTTTT. This gives the protein CASSPYSTNEKLFF.

There are a few counts of this clonotype. The CDR3 sequence: CSARGSLAPRSSYEQYF. Here the CDR3 DNA reads TGCAGTGCTAGAGGGTCGCTAGCGCCTAGGAGCTCCTACGAGCAGTACTTC. The gene calls are TRBV20-1 and TRBJ2-7, with D perhaps matching TRBD2 (6 bases). V lost 1 base to trimming and J lost 0 bases, with 19 bases between them. Per germline, CDR1 DFQATT and CDR2 SNEGSKA (reference sequence). This CDR3 has 17 amino acids.

J is TRBJ2-1 and V is TRBV12-2; the table's D gene call, TRBD1, was not cross checked with the DNA. TRBV12-2 is a known pseudogene. The CDR3 contains 16 residues. This CDR3 is CASRPPDHYSYNEQFF. CDR3 DNA sequence: TGTGCAAGTCGCCCCCCTGACCATTACTCCTACAATGAGCAGTTCTTC.

This clonotype was detected only a few times. J is TRBJ2-3 and V is TRBV28, with 7 nucleotides matching TRBD2. Germline assignment: CDR1 MDHEN and CDR2 SYDVKM. The CDR3 is 16 amino acids. V shed 4 bases and J 2 bases; nucleotides not matched to a gene: 9. CDR3 region: CASSSPAGGITDTQYF. CDR3 DNA sequence: TGTGCCAGCAGTTCCCCGGCCGGGGGGATCACAGATACGCAGTATTTT.

In its sample, this clonotype was seen a few times. The V call is TRBV25-1, the J call TRBJ1-4, with D uncertain. The germline V gene encodes CDR1 MGHDK and CDR2 SYGVNS. V was pared by 2 bases and J by 6 bases, with 10 bases between. The CDR3 spans 14 residues. The chain's CDR3 is CASSETGTYEKLFF. The CDR3 DNA follows: TGTGCCAGCAGTGAAACGGGCACATATGAAAAACTGTTTTTT.

The CDR3 reads CAISVGPDRGYEQYF. For the CDR3, the DNA is TGTGCCATCTCAGTGGGTCCCGACAGGGGTTACGAGCAGTACTTC. The chain is built from TRBV10-3 and TRBJ2-7; 8 nucleotides agree with TRBD1. The CDR3 sequence is 15 residues long. The germline gives CDR1 ENHRY, CDR2 SYGVKD. V gave up 8 bases and J gave up 4 bases; unmatched junction bases: 13.

The chain couples TRBV5-1 to TRBJ1-1, with D possibly matching TRBD1 (6 bases). The ends were cut back, 0 bases at V and 0 bases at J, with 9 bases in the middle. The CDR3 consists of 15 residues. CDR1 and CDR2 from the germline V gene are SGHRS and YFSETQ. CDR3 amino acids: CASSLDKGVNTEAFF. In DNA, the CDR3 is TGCGCCAGCAGCTTGGATAAGGGGGTGAACACTGAAGCTTTCTTT.

The V and J genes are TRBV5-1 and TRBJ2-2; D possibly corresponds to TRBD2 (5 bases). Trimming removed 0 bases at V and 7 bases at J, with 10 bases between. Germline CDR1 and CDR2: SGHRS and YFSETQ. This CDR3 is built from 14 residues. The CDR3 loop is CASSLVARDGELFF. The DNA for the CDR3 is TGCGCCAGCAGCTTGGTAGCCCGGGACGGGGAGCTGTTTTTT.

This clonotype came up a few times. The DNA for the CDR3 is TGTGCCAGCAGTTTCTCCGGGGCCGATCAGCCCCAGCATTTT. Protein product: CASSFSGADQPQHF. The rearrangement joins TRBV28 to TRBJ1-5, with D perhaps matching TRBD1 (5 bases). Germline V gene lookup returns CDR1 MDHEN and CDR2 SYDVKM. This CDR3 spans 14 amino acids. The V gene lost 3 bases and the J gene lost 5 bases, with 11 bases spanning the gap.

V gene TRBV12-3 or TRBV12-4 combines with J gene TRBJ1-4, with D possibly TRBD1 on 5 matching bases. Deletions cut 6 bases from V and 8 bases from J, with 19 bases between. The CDR3 has 15 amino acids. CDR3 sequence (DNA): TGTGCCAGCAGCCCCGGGGGTATGCACGACGAAAAACTGTTTTTT. Encoded protein: CASSPGGMHDEKLFF.

The chain couples TRBV6-6 to TRBJ1-1; D is ambiguous. The ends were cut back, 0 bases at V and 0 bases at J, with 5 bases in the middle. The CDR3 consists of 14 residues. Germline V gene data show CDR1 as MNHNY and CDR2 as SVGAGI (reference sequence). Here the CDR3 DNA reads TGTGCCAGCAGTTACTCGAGGGTGAACACTGAAGCTTTCTTT. This translates into CASSYSRVNTEAFF.

This clonotype appeared a few times. V usage is TRBV30 and J usage is TRBJ2-2, with D perhaps matching TRBD1 (5 bases). The CDR3 has 16 residues. V was pared by 2 bases and J by 5 bases, with 18 bases between. CDR1 is GTSNPN and CDR2 is SVGIG in the germline V gene (reference sequence). The CDR3 DNA reads TGTGCCTGGAGTTTTTCATGGGGCCATCTTACCGGGGAGCTGTTTTTT. This translates into CAWSFSWGHLTGELFF.

In this sample, this clonotype turned up a few times. The chain has TRBV4-1 and TRBJ1-4, with D perhaps TRBD1 (5 bases). With 1 base removed from V and 7 bases from J, the gap between germline ends came to 13 bases. Germline V gene sequence: CDR1 MGHRA, CDR2 YSYEKL. CDR3 length equals 15 residues. The CDR3 here is CASSQVGPGGEKLFF. The CDR3 region has the DNA TGCGCCAGCAGCCAAGTTGGACCCGGGGGTGAAAAACTGTTTTTT.

This rearrangement joins TRBV5-1 to TRBJ1-1; unclear D gene. V lost 0 bases to trimming and J lost 5 bases, with 8 bases between them. In germline, CDR1 is SGHRS, CDR2 YFSETQ. The CDR3 totals 13 residues. The CDR3 is CASSLAVSTEAFF. CDR3 bases: TGCGCCAGCAGCTTGGCCGTATCGACTGAAGCTTTCTTT.

The gene calls are TRBV4-1 and TRBJ1-1; 9 positions agree with TRBD1. Germline V CDR1 and CDR2: MGHRA, YSYEKL. V dropped 4 bases and J dropped 6; count of bases not matched to a gene: 12. The CDR3 is 16 amino acids. This CDR3 reads CASSRVYRGRSPEAFF. Written as DNA, the CDR3 is TGCGCCAGCAGCCGCGTCTACAGGGGGCGTTCCCCTGAAGCTTTCTTT.

This clonotype occurred once. CDR3: CASSQDKGQFEQYF. DNA of the CDR3: TGTGCCAGCAGCCAAGATAAGGGCCAATTCGAGCAGTACTTC. This sequence joins TRBV4-2 and TRBJ2-7; D unresolved. There are 14 residues in the CDR3. From germline, CDR1 is LGHNA and CDR2 YNFKEQ. V lost 0 bases, J lost 6 bases, and 12 bases lay in between.

This clonotype was seen a handful of times. V and J are TRBV21-1 and TRBJ1-1; the table calls TRBD1, which could not be checked here. TRBV21-1 is termed a pseudogene. The CDR3 runs 12 residues. CDR3 bases: TGTGCCAGCAGCCTCACGGGGGGTCAAGCTTTCTTT. This sequence encodes CASSLTGGQAFF.

The rearrangement uses TRBV5-1 and TRBJ2-3; TRBD2 is a possible D gene (6 bases). V was trimmed by 0 bases and J by 3 bases, leaving 14 bases between them. CDR1 and CDR2 (germline): SGHRS, YFSETQ. The CDR3 is 16 residues long. In nucleotides, the CDR3 is TGCGCCAGCAGCTTGGCGGGGGATGGTGGTACAGATACGCAGTATTTT. Translation: CASSLAGDGGTDTQYF.

This clonotype was counted between two and nine times. The rearrangement uses TRBV28 and TRBJ2-1; D gene unclear. The germline V gene has CDR1 MDHEN and CDR2 SYDVKM. The CDR3 consists of 11 residues. V dropped 5 bases and J dropped 7 bases, with 6 bases sitting between them. Written as DNA, the CDR3 is TGTGCCAGCAGTCAACGGAATGAGCAGTTCTTC. This encodes CASSQRNEQFF.